This TCR beta chain is from a study of T cell responses to AZD1222 COVID-19 vaccine. Study findings and constraints: Repertoires were sampled only after the peak T cell response.

Clones were sequenced by immunoSEQ multiplex PCR, and TCRdb holds only the in-frame ones, with some missing. The sample has under 50,000 clones, 70% to 90% seen once. Comment on this clone: Its antigen is unidentified.

The CDR3 extends over 17 amino acids. The germline V gene has CDR1 SGHNT and CDR2 YENEEA. The V gene lost 5 bases and the J gene lost 1 base, with 20 bases spanning the gap. The TCR comes from an adult who received the AZD1222 COVID-19 vaccine. This specimen was peripheral blood, taken 28 days after the second AZD1222 dose. The chain recombines TRBV11-3 with TRBJ2-5; D not resolved. The CDR3 sequence is CASSPTMGVSFQETQYF. In nucleotides, the CDR3 is TGTGCCAGCAGCCCGACGATGGGCGTCAGTTTCCAAGAGACCCAGTACTTC.